The T cell receptor beta chain described here comes from a study of blood T cell repertoires in COVID-19. V was trimmed by 0 bases and J by 4 bases, leaving 7 bases between them. The germline V gene has CDR1 SGHTA and CDR2 FQGTGA. This CDR3 has 14 amino acids. The sample holds a few counts of this clone. Profiled with immunoSEQ multiplex PCR; TCRdb holds only in-frame clones, not every one. There are roughly 130,000 clones in the sample; approximately 83% occur only once, and 3% to 3.5% lies in the top ten. The sample consisted of peripheral blood. The source of this sequence is an elderly woman with acute or convalescent COVID-19. The chain recombines TRBV7-3 with TRBJ1-5; no definite D call. The CDR3 region is CASSLTPQNQPQHF. The CDR3 bases are TGTGCCAGCAGCTTAACCCCACAGAATCAGCCCCAGCATTTT.